This section outlines one T cell receptor beta chain sequence together with its context. This sample stems from a study of shared clonotypes between healthy human individuals. Using immunoSEQ multiplex PCR, the repertoire was profiled, and TCRdb retains in-frame clones only, with some absent. The sample shows some 2,500,000 clones, around 92% of them seen only once. Germline CDR1 SGHNT, CDR2 YYREEE (reference sequence). The length of the CDR3 is 14 residues. The V end lost 4 bases, the J end lost 2 bases, and 9 bases lay between the germline ends. This receptor was obtained from a man younger than 35 in good health. Some clones in this sample may be carry-over from other donors' samples. The material sequenced was naive CD4+ T cells from PBMCs. Subset here: CD45RA+ positively selected. The rearrangement links TRBV5-4 to TRBJ2-2; no definite D call. Written as DNA, the CDR3 is TGTGCCAGCAGCCCCCTGACTAACACCGGGGAGCTGTTTTTT. This sequence encodes CASSPLTNTGELFF.